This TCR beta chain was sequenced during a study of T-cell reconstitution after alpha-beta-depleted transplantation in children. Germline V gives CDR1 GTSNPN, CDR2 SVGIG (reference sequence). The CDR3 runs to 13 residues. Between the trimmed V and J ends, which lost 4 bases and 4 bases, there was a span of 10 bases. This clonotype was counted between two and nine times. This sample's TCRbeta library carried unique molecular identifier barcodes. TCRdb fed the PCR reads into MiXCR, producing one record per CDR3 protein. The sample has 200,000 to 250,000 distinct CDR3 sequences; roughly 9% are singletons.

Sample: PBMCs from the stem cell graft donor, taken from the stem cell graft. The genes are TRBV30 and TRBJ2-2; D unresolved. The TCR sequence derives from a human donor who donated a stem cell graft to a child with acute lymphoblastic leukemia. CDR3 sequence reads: CAWTTRATGELFF. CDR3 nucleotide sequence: TGTGCCTGGACCACCCGGGCCACCGGGGAGCTGTTTTTT.